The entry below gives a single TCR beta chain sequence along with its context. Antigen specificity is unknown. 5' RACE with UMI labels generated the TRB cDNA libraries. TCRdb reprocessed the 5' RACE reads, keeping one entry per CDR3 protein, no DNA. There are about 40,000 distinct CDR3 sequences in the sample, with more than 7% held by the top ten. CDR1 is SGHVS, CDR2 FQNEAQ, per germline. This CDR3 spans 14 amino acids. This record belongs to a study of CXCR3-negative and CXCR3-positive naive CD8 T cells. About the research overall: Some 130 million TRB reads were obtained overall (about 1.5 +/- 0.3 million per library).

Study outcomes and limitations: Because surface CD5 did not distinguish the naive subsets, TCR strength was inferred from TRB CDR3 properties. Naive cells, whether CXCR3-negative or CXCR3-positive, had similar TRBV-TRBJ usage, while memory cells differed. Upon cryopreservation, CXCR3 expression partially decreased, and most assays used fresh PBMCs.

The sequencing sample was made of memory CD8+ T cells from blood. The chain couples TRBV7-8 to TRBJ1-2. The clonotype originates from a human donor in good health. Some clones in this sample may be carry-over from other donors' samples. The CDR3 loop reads CASSPHNGDYGYTF.